Below are 5 T cell receptor beta chains sequenced from a single sample in a study of blood T cells in healthy people across ages. Primers used in a second PCR of about 7 to 12 cycles were a sample-barcoded 5' primer and a J-beta primer mix. TCRdb re-derived calls from the 5' RACE reads in MiXCR, one entry per CDR3 protein. Here the sample spans 1.8 million or so distinct CDR3 sequences, 30% to 40% being singletons. The specimen sequenced was blood. These TCRs come from a human donor in good health.

This clonotype was observed a few times. This chain uses TRBV5-1 with TRBJ2-3; 12 bases are shared with TRBD2. V was pared by 3 bases and J by 2 bases, with 10 bases of the junction left unmatched. This CDR3 has 18 residues. Germline V gene sequence: CDR1 SGHRS, CDR2 YFSETQ. The CDR3 DNA follows: TGCGCCAGCAGCTCACCCTGGACTAGCGGGGCCCCCACAGATACGCAGTATTTT. Translating it yields CASSSPWTSGAPTDTQYF.

This clonotype was counted once. The chain has TRBV20-1 and TRBJ1-1; D remains ambiguous. The V gene lost 5 bases and the J gene lost 1 base, with 14 bases spanning the gap. The CDR3 loop spans 14 amino acids. The germline V gene has CDR1 DFQATT and CDR2 SNEGSKA (reference sequence). CDR3 nucleotides: TGCAGTGCTCTTAATTGGCAGCCGAACACTGAAGCTTTCTTT. This translates into CSALNWQPNTEAFF.

V usage is TRBV20-1 and J usage is TRBJ1-2; D is uncertain. Looked up from germline, CDR1 is DFQATT and CDR2 is SNEGSKA (reference sequence). The CDR3 is 11 residues long. Between the trimmed V and J ends, which lost 2 bases and 4 bases, there was a span of 5 bases. CDR3 region: CSARIGYGYTF. Written as DNA, the CDR3 is TGCAGTGCTAGAATTGGCTATGGCTACACCTTC.

The chain is built from TRBV29-1 and TRBJ1-1; 8 bases agree with TRBD1. Germline CDR1 is SQVTM and CDR2 is ANQGSEA. The J segment lost 4 bases and the V segment lost 3 bases, leaving 4 bases of the junction unmatched. The CDR3 is 13 residues long. CDR3 sequence (DNA): TGCAGCGTTGACCGAGACAGGGGCACTGAAGCTTTCTTT. Translating gives CSVDRDRGTEAFF.

This sequence joins TRBV6-5 and TRBJ2-7; possibly TRBD2 for D (6 bases). The CDR3 length is 15 residues. Trimming stripped 2 bases from V and 3 bases from J, with 14 bases between. Germline V lookup: CDR1 MNHEY, CDR2 SVGAGI. CDR3 amino acids: CASSYLVETSYEQYF. The CDR3 DNA reads TGTGCCAGCAGTTACCTCGTGGAGACTAGCTACGAGCAGTACTTC.